The 18 T cell receptor beta chains below all came from one sample that was sequenced in a study of blood T cells in healthy people across ages. The use of a sample-barcoded 5' primer and a J-beta primer mix characterized a second PCR of about 6 to 11 cycles. Each CDR3 protein is one row after TCRdb ran MiXCR on the 5' RACE reads. This sample has about 1.6 million distinct CDR3 sequences, with about 31% found just once. Input material: blood. These receptor sequences come from a woman in her 30s in good health.

This clonotype has only a few counts. The J gene is TRBJ2-1, the V gene TRBV6-1; tentatively, D is TRBD1 (5 bases). Trimming took off 6 bases at V and 4 bases at J, with 16 bases between the two ends. CDR3 length: 15 amino acids. Per the germline V gene, CDR1 is MNHNS and CDR2 is SASEGT. CDR3 in amino acids: CASRRSPDRYNEQFF. In DNA, the CDR3 is TGTGCCAGCAGACGATCCCCTGACAGATACAATGAGCAGTTCTTC.

The chain joins TRBV7-9 to TRBJ2-7; 9 bases match TRBD1. The germline gives CDR1 SEHNR, CDR2 FQNEAQ (reference sequence). This CDR3 spans 15 amino acids. V was pared by 4 bases and J by 4 bases, with 8 bases of the junction left unmatched. As DNA, the CDR3 is TGTGCCAGCAGCTCAGGTTACGACAGGGGGTACGAGCAGTACTTC. Translated: CASSSGYDRGYEQYF.

The rearrangement uses TRBV13 and TRBJ2-7, with D perhaps matching TRBD1 (6 bases). Germline V gives CDR1 PRHDT, CDR2 FYEKMQ (reference sequence). V lost 0 bases and J 4 bases, leaving 16 bases between the germline ends. The CDR3 is 16 amino acids. DNA of the CDR3: TGTGCCAGCAGCTTAGGCCTAAGGGGGAGCGGATACGAGCAGTACTTC. Translated: CASSLGLRGSGYEQYF.

This chain connects TRBV29-1 to TRBJ2-5; no clear D. Per germline, CDR1 SQVTM and CDR2 ANQGSEA. Trimming took 6 bases from V and 4 from J, leaving 12 bases between them. This CDR3 contains 12 residues. The CDR3, as DNA: TGCAGCGTAGACTTGGACCGAGAGACCCAGTACTTC. This sequence encodes CSVDLDRETQYF.

The gene calls are TRBV9 and TRBJ1-1, with 8 bases identical to TRBD1. The CDR3 sequence is 12 residues long. Germline V gene sequence: CDR1 SGDLS, CDR2 YYNGEE. The ends lost 5 bases at V and 4 bases at J; junction bases unmatched: 1. The DNA of the CDR3 is TGTGCCAGCAGTGGACAGGGCACTGAAGCTTTCTTT. Protein sequence: CASSGQGTEAFF.

Regarding this clonotype: A much larger clone lies a single base off, so this may be a read error. V and J are TRBV9 and TRBJ1-1; perhaps TRBD1 as D (5 bases). The CDR3 sequence is 13 residues long. Germline V CDR1 and CDR2: SGDLS, YYNGEE. CDR3 coding DNA: TGTGCCAGCAGCCCCCGGGGGAACTCTGAAGCTTTCTTT. Protein product: CASSPRGNSEAFF.

The chain recombines TRBV12-3 or TRBV12-4 with TRBJ2-1, with 8 bases fitting TRBD2. This CDR3 is built from 15 residues. After removal of 0 bases from V and 5 bases from J, the junction contained 3 bases not matched to a gene. The CDR3 protein is CASSLAGGEHNEQFF. For the CDR3, the DNA is TGTGCCAGCAGTTTAGCCGGGGGGGAGCACAATGAGCAGTTCTTC.

The rearrangement uses TRBV6-1 and TRBJ2-7; 8 positions agree with TRBD1. The V and J ends lost 3 bases and 2 bases, in that order; junction bases with no gene match: 6. Germline lookup yields CDR1 MNHNS and CDR2 SASEGT. The CDR3 consists of 15 residues. The chain's CDR3 is CASSDRTGRPYEQYF. DNA of the CDR3: TGTGCCAGCAGTGACCGGACAGGGCGGCCCTACGAGCAGTACTTC.

This clonotype was observed at least ten times. The chain combines TRBV29-1 with TRBJ2-7, with a weak D call TRBD1 (6 bases). The CDR3 runs to 13 residues. V lost 4 bases and J 0 bases, leaving 10 bases between the germline ends. The V gene's germline CDR1 is SQVTM and CDR2 ANQGSEA. The CDR3 is CSVGGGSSYEQYF. CDR3 sequence (DNA): TGCAGCGTTGGAGGGGGAAGCTCCTACGAGCAGTACTTC.

The rearrangement joins TRBV27 to TRBJ1-5; D uncertain. Per the germline V gene, CDR1 is MNHEY and CDR2 is SMNVEV (reference sequence). This CDR3 has 14 residues. V was clipped by 6 bases and J by 6 bases, with 15 bases between them. In nucleotides, the CDR3 is TGTGCCAGCAGGAGAGGCTTCAATAGTCAGCCCCAGCATTTT. The encoded protein is CASRRGFNSQPQHF.

The chain uses TRBV4-1 and TRBJ2-1, with 8 bases lining up with TRBD2. There are 16 residues in the CDR3. The germline gives CDR1 MGHRA, CDR2 YSYEKL. The V and J ends lost 0 bases and 6 bases, in that order; junction bases with no gene match: 7. CDR3 protein: CASSQERLAGGNEQFF. The CDR3 coding sequence is TGCGCCAGCAGCCAAGAAAGGCTAGCGGGCGGCAATGAGCAGTTCTTC.

The chain carries TRBV10-3 and TRBJ2-5; 9 bases fit TRBD2. Germline V lookup: CDR1 ENHRY, CDR2 SYGVKD. The V and J ends lost 10 bases and 4 bases, in that order; junction bases with no gene match: 10. This CDR3 is 14 amino acids long. CDR3 region: CATEVGRGGETQYF. CDR3 nucleotide sequence: TGTGCCACCGAAGTAGGGCGGGGGGGAGAGACCCAGTACTTC.

This clonotype has just a few counts. J is TRBJ2-7 and V is TRBV3-1; D is unresolved. Germline V gene data show CDR1 as LGHDT and CDR2 as YNNKEL (reference sequence). Trimming cost V 1 base and J 1 base, with 11 bases left between them. CDR3 length: 15 residues. CDR3 sequence reads: CASSQGPFVSYEQYF. The CDR3 region has the DNA TGTGCCAGCAGCCAAGGGCCTTTCGTTTCCTACGAGCAGTACTTC.

This clonotype appeared a few times. This chain links TRBV20-1 with TRBJ1-2, with no clear D. The CDR3 length is 14 residues. Per the germline V gene, CDR1 is DFQATT and CDR2 is SNEGSKA (reference sequence). Trimming removed 0 bases at V and 7 bases at J, with 15 bases between. CDR3: CSARDGLRASGYTF. As DNA, the CDR3 is TGCAGTGCTAGAGATGGACTGAGGGCTAGTGGCTACACCTTC.

This clonotype has a handful of counts. The chain couples TRBV9 to TRBJ1-1, with D hard to call. Trimming took 0 bases from V and 4 from J, leaving 7 bases between them. Germline CDR1 is SGDLS and CDR2 is YYNGEE. The CDR3 is made up of 13 amino acids. This CDR3 reads CASSVGAITEAFF. CDR3 DNA sequence: TGTGCCAGCAGCGTAGGGGCCATCACTGAAGCTTTCTTT.

The chain employs TRBV14 and TRBJ2-7, with a weak D call TRBD2 (6 bases). Per the germline V gene, CDR1 is SGHDN and CDR2 is FVKESK. The V gene lost 1 base and the J gene lost 4 bases, with 14 bases spanning the gap. The CDR3 is 15 amino acids. This CDR3 is CASSQGGGGGYEQYF. CDR3 DNA: TGTGCCAGCAGCCAAGGTGGGGGAGGAGGTTACGAGCAGTACTTC.

This clonotype was recorded many times. The J gene is TRBJ2-7, the V gene TRBV29-1; 7 bases fit TRBD2. Per germline, CDR1 SQVTM and CDR2 ANQGSEA. This CDR3 comprises 12 residues. V gave up 7 bases and J gave up 3 bases; unmatched junction bases: 6. In DNA form, the CDR3 reads TGCAGCGCGTGGGGCGGGGGCTACGAGCAGTACTTC. Its protein product is CSAWGGGYEQYF.

This chain connects TRBV7-3 to TRBJ2-1; 7 bases match TRBD2. CDR3 length: 16 amino acids. Germline CDR1 is SGHTA and CDR2 is FQGTGA. With V trimmed by 2 bases and J by 4 bases, 8 bases remained unmatched. This chain's CDR3 is CASSLGGGQNYNEQFF. The CDR3 coding sequence is TGTGCCAGCAGCTTAGGGGGGGGTCAGAATTACAATGAGCAGTTCTTC. Full variable domain (outside the CDR3, taken from reference TRBV7-3 and TRBJ2-1): GAGVSQTPSNKVTEKGKYVELRCDPISGHTALYWYRQSLGQGPEFLIYFQGTGAADDSGLPNDRFFAVRPEGSVSTLKIQRTERGDSAVYLCASSLGGGQNYNEQFFGPGTRLTVL.